This T cell receptor (beta chain) originates from a study of blood T cell repertoires in COVID-19 (dated by TCRdb to the early 2020s). With respect to the entire study: Samples from collaborators originated in the United States, Italy and Spain and spanned both the acute and convalescent phases of COVID-19. The material from the prospective study consisted of cDNA or gDNA derived from T cells, B-cell-depleted T cells, or PBMCs. Deeply sampled blood TCRbeta repertoires from subjects exposed to, actively infected with, or recovered from COVID-19 were included in the dataset. The repertoires were made available in a free public database intended to serve as a resource for research on the immune response to SARS-CoV-2. Samples came from the ongoing ImmuneRACE study (first 160 participants) plus 1,254 subjects from 6 global collaborators. The sample metadata nearly always contained a de-identified subject ID, COVID-19 status, age in years and sex. Where available, HLA class I and class II types were taken from metadata supplied by the sample provider and were not determined by assay-based typing.

Notes on this clone: Its cognate antigen has yet to be identified. No base quality values were provided; no much bigger clone lies one nucleotide off.

The collaborating institutions used their own protocols to collect whole blood in K2EDTA tubes. For TCRbeta analysis, collaborators shipped samples as frozen whole blood, isolated PBMCs, or DNA extracted from either of those sample types. Overall study results and their limits: The quantity of clinical and demographic metadata differed by source and by participant and was supplied without curation.

CDR1 and CDR2 (SGHVS, FQNEAQ) derive from the germline V gene. Reading from cysteine to phenylalanine, the CDR3 counts 18 amino acids. Only the CDR3 part of the read is kept: 54 bases, read in frame from the first base. V is cut by 1 base and J by 3 bases, and the space between the germline ends is 19 bases. TCRbeta CDR3 regions were amplified from genomic DNA using the immunoSEQ Assay, a bias-controlled multiplex PCR. Turning to the authors' computational methods: Nucleated cell counts per sample were estimated from amplification of reference gene primers within the assay. Sequence reads were collapsed and filtered to measure the absolute abundance of every unique TCRbeta CDR3 rearrangement. For each sample, productive Simpson clonality was calculated as the square root of Simpson's diversity index over productive rearrangements. TCRdb obtained this table from immuneACCESS and retained in-frame rearrangements with V and J assigned. These tables miss some clones; where compared with another copy, unresolved V genes account for less than half of the shortfall, and the remainder is unexplained. That table gives V, J and clone size, and the DNA gave D and trimming. Present in this sample are hundreds of thousands of clones, around 90% of which were seen just once. Together, the top ten hold about 8.6% of the sample.

The sequence links TRBV7-8 to TRBJ1-3; matching of 5 bases hints at TRBD1 as the D gene. The sample was peripheral blood. The sequence derives from a man younger than 35 with active or convalescent COVID-19. CDR3 reads: CASSLGWQAGLYGNTIYF. The DNA sequence is TGTGCCAGCAGCTTAGGGTGGCAGGCAGGGTTATATGGAAACACCATATATTTT.